Described below is a single T cell receptor (beta chain) sequence and its context. This sample was taken from a study of T cell changes during pregnancy in multiple sclerosis. Clones were sequenced by immunoSEQ multiplex PCR, and TCRdb holds only the in-frame ones, with some missing. Of some 47,000 clones detected, around nine tenths appear once; the ten largest clones hold about 6.3%. The CDR3 loop spans 13 amino acids. Germline V gene sequence: CDR1 SNHLY, CDR2 FYNNEI. V shed 9 bases and J 5 bases; nucleotides not matched to a gene: 4. The sample consisted of CD8+ T cells from peripheral blood mononuclear cells, taken after pregnancy. The chain uses TRBV2 and TRBJ2-1; 10 nucleotides align to TRBD2. The clonotype was recovered from a female donor in good health, enrolled as a control in a pregnancy study. This CDR3 reads CARKTSGNNEQFF. The CDR3, as DNA: TGTGCCAGGAAAACTAGCGGGAACAATGAGCAGTTCTTC.